This is a list of T cell receptor beta chains from one sample in a study of T cells in Graves' hyperthyroidism and ophthalmopathy. One entry per CDR3 protein, called by TCRdb with MiXCR from the multiplex PCR reads. The top ten hold 10% of the sample, which has hundreds of thousands of distinct CDR3 sequences, around 15% seen once. The material sequenced was blood. The receptors were gathered from a woman under 30 with Graves' hyperthyroidism. Each CDR3 is given with its conserved first and last residue. Fields, in order: V gene, D gene, clone size, CDR3 length, J gene, CDR3 protein, CDR3 DNA. A D gene is named only where the DNA matches it firmly. Rows give clone size only sometimes, using once, few, many, or a class for an expanded clone.

TRBV4-1	-	few	13	TRBJ1-2	CASSQLGYGGYTF	TGCGCCAGCAGCCAACTAGGGTACGGCGGCTACACCTTC
TRBV28	TRBD1	many	14	TRBJ1-2	CASSQPGQGSGYTF	TGTGCCAGCAGTCAACCGGGACAGGGAAGTGGCTACACCTTC
TRBV12-3/TRBV12-4	-	many	16	TRBJ1-2	CASSLRRRPTEYGYTF	TGTGCCAGCAGTTTAAGGAGGAGACCAACCGAATATGGCTACACCTTC
TRBV6-2/TRBV6-3	TRBD1	few	14	TRBJ1-2	CASRGQGRLYGYTF	TGTGCCAGCAGAGGACAGGGACGGCTCTATGGCTACACCTTC
TRBV2	TRBD1	-	17	TRBJ2-1	CASSEAITGGSYNEQFF	TGTGCCAGCAGTGAAGCGATCACAGGGGGCTCCTACAATGAGCAGTTCTTC
TRBV18	-	many	11	TRBJ2-7	CASSPGVEQYF	TGTGCCAGCTCACCAGGGGTTGAGCAGTACTTC
TRBV2	TRBD1	many	18	TRBJ2-7	CASRGDRGQVQRTYEQYF	TGTGCCAGCAGGGGGGACAGGGGGCAAGTGCAACGGACCTACGAGCAGTACTTC
TRBV27	TRBD2	many	17	TRBJ2-1	CASSSSRSGLAYNEQFF	TGTGCCAGCAGTTCATCACGCTCGGGACTAGCCTACAATGAGCAGTTCTTC
TRBV12-3/TRBV12-4	TRBD1	many	16	TRBJ1-1	CASSFGTGGPNTEAFF	TGTGCCAGCAGTTTTGGGACAGGGGGCCCGAACACTGAAGCTTTCTTT
TRBV30	TRBD1	many	15	TRBJ2-2	CACQHRDRRTGELFF	TGTGCCTGCCAACACCGGGACAGAAGAACCGGGGAGCTGTTTTTT
TRBV5-8	-	many	14	TRBJ1-6	CASSPGNRYSPLHF	TGTGCCAGCAGCCCAGGGAATCGGTATTCACCCCTCCACTTT
TRBV15	TRBD1	-	16	TRBJ1-3	CATSRTGRDSGNTIYF	TGTGCCACCAGCAGGACAGGGCGAGACTCTGGAAACACCATATATTTT
TRBV10-2	-	-	17	TRBJ1-1	CASSEGWVISYNTEAFF	TGCGCCAGCAGCGAGGGGTGGGTAATTTCCTACAACACTGAAGCTTTCTTT
TRBV6-6	TRBD1	many	15	TRBJ2-5	CASSYPGAGGETQYF	TGTGCCAGCAGTTACCCCGGGGCAGGGGGAGAGACCCAGTACTTC
TRBV7-3	TRBD1	-	15	TRBJ2-1	CASSTLDRGLAEQFF	TGTGCCAGCAGCACTTTGGACAGGGGGCTGGCCGAGCAGTTCTTC
TRBV29-1	TRBD1	many	13	TRBJ1-2	CSVGDRGRGGYTF	TGCAGCGTTGGGGACAGGGGTAGAGGAGGCTACACCTTC